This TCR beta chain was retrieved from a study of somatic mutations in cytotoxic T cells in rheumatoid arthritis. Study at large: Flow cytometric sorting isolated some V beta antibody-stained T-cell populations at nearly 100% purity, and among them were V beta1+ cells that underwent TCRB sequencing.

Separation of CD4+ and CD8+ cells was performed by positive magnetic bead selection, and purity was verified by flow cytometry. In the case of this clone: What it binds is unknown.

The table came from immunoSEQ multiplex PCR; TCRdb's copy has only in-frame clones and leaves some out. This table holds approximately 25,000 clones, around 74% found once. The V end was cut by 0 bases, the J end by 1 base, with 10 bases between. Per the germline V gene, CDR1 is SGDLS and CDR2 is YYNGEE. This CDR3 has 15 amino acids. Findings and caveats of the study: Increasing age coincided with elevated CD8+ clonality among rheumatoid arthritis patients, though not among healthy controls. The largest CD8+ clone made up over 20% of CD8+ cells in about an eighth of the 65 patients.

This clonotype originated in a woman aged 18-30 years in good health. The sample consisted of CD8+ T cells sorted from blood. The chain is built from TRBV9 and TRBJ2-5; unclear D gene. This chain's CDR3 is CASSVGQTSQETQYF. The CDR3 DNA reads TGTGCCAGCAGCGTAGGTCAGACAAGCCAAGAGACCCAGTACTTC.